Below are 26 T cell receptor beta chains sequenced from a single sample in a study of blood T cells in healthy people across ages. Through a sample-barcoded 5' primer and a J-beta primer mix, a second PCR was run for roughly 7 to 12 cycles. TCRdb re-derived calls from the 5' RACE reads in MiXCR, one entry per CDR3 protein. The table shows hundreds of thousands of distinct CDR3 sequences, with around a fifth occurring only once. The sample was blood. These receptors all come from a man between 65 and 79 years old in good health.

This clonotype was detected a few times. This sequence joins TRBV28 and TRBJ2-7; D not certain. CDR3 length: 15 residues. Trimming left V 2 bases short and J 4 bases short, with 15 bases between. In germline, CDR1 is MDHEN, CDR2 SYDVKM. CDR3 in DNA: TGTGCCAGCAGTTTAAGTGGGGTCCACCGGTACGAGCAGTACTTC. It encodes CASSLSGVHRYEQYF.

The genes are TRBV3-1 and TRBJ2-1; no clear D. Trimming left V 1 base short and J 4 bases short, with 8 bases between. This CDR3 is built from 14 residues. CDR1 is LGHDT and CDR2 is YNNKEL in the germline V gene (reference sequence). The CDR3 spells CASSQAPEYNEQFF. In DNA form, the CDR3 reads TGTGCCAGCAGCCAAGCGCCGGAATACAATGAGCAGTTCTTC.

V is TRBV6-1 and J is TRBJ2-5; 12 bases match TRBD2. Matching the DNA end better, TRBJ2-7 makes the J call doubtful. The CDR3 sequence is 15 residues long. Germline CDR1 reads MNHNS; CDR2 reads SASEGT. The CDR3 nucleotides read TGTGCCAGCAGGAAAGGACTAGCGGGGTCCTACGAGCAGTACTTC. Encoded protein: CASRKGLAGSYEQYF.

This chain uses TRBV3-1 with TRBJ2-3; TRBD2 agrees at 7 bases. CDR3 length: 16 amino acids. Germline CDR1 and CDR2: LGHDT and YNNKEL (reference sequence). The trim removed 0 bases at V and 2 bases at J, leaving 5 bases unmatched. The CDR3 DNA sequence: TGTGCCAGCAGCCAAGAAGTGGGAGGGTACACAGATACGCAGTATTTT. Translating it yields CASSQEVGGYTDTQYF.

This clonotype showed up just a few times. The J gene is TRBJ2-1, the V gene TRBV7-2, with TRBD2 as a possible D gene (5 bases). The germline V and J ends were trimmed by 5 bases and 2 bases, with 19 bases remaining between them. The CDR3 has 17 residues. Germline V gene data show CDR1 as SGHTA and CDR2 as FQGNSA. CDR3 nucleotide sequence: TGTGCCAGCAGCCTCTCGACCCCTTTCGGGACCTACAATGAGCAGTTCTTC. It specifies CASSLSTPFGTYNEQFF.

The chain carries TRBV12-3 or TRBV12-4 and TRBJ2-2; 8 bases fit TRBD2. The CDR3 is 14 amino acids. V lost 1 base to trimming and J lost 5 bases; unmatched junction nucleotides: 0. The CDR3 loop is CASSLGLATGELFF. The CDR3 DNA reads as TGTGCCAGCAGTTTAGGACTAGCGACCGGGGAGCTGTTTTTT.

The chain joins TRBV18 to TRBJ1-2; no clear D gene. The CDR3 has 14 residues. Germline-derived CDR1 and CDR2 are KGHSH and LQKENI. V dropped 2 bases and J dropped 2 bases, with 9 bases sitting between them. CDR3 residues: CASSPSKGNYGYTF. In nucleotides, the CDR3 is TGTGCCAGCTCACCATCTAAAGGGAACTATGGCTACACCTTC.

This sequence joins TRBV29-1 and TRBJ2-3; no definite D call. This CDR3 comprises 12 residues. Germline V gene sequence: CDR1 SQVTM, CDR2 ANQGSEA. The germline V and J ends were trimmed by 7 bases and 1 base, with 9 bases remaining between them. This CDR3 reads CSADGGTDTQYF. CDR3 DNA: TGCAGCGCCGACGGAGGCACAGATACGCAGTATTTT.

The genes are TRBV18 and TRBJ1-5; a weak D match, TRBD1 (6 bases). CDR3 length: 16 residues. The V and J ends lost 3 bases and 0 bases respectively, with 12 bases between them. CDR1 is KGHSH and CDR2 is LQKENI in the germline V gene. CDR3 sequence reads: CASSPNTGNSNQPQHF. The CDR3 DNA sequence: TGTGCCAGCTCACCGAATACAGGGAATAGCAATCAGCCCCAGCATTTT. Full variable domain (remainder filled in from reference TRBV18 and TRBJ1-5): NAGVMQNPRHLVRRRGQEARLRCSPMKGHSHVYWYRQLPEEGLKFMVYLQKENIIDESGMPKERFSAEFPKEGPSILRIQQVVRGDSAAYFCASSPNTGNSNQPQHFGDGTRLSIL.

This clonotype showed up just a few times. The V and J genes are TRBV6-2 or TRBV6-3 and TRBJ2-5; 7 bases agree with TRBD1. The CDR3 covers 16 residues. V trimming: 0 bases; J trimming: 5 bases; junction bases outside the gene matches: 9. Germline values: CDR1 MNHEY, CDR2 SVGEGT. CDR3 sequence: CASSYSKTGRMETQYF. CDR3 in DNA: TGTGCCAGCAGTTACTCGAAGACAGGGCGGATGGAGACCCAGTACTTC.

This clonotype was counted between two and nine times. The CDR3 reads CASSSPRGEGGAGNTIYF. DNA of the CDR3: TGTGCCAGCAGTTCACCGAGAGGAGAGGGAGGAGCTGGAAACACCATATATTTT. The J gene is TRBJ1-3, the V gene TRBV6-5; unclear D gene. Trimming took off 4 bases at V and 2 bases at J, with 21 bases between the two ends. Germline CDR1 MNHEY, CDR2 SVGAGI. CDR3 size: 18 residues.

The V gene is TRBV18, the J gene TRBJ1-4; maybe TRBD1 (5 bases). CDR1 and CDR2 (germline): KGHSH, LQKENI. The CDR3 length is 15 residues. V lost 1 base to trimming and J lost 6 bases, with 12 bases between them. The CDR3 spells CASSPLSGVDEKLFF. The CDR3 coding sequence is TGTGCCAGCTCACCACTGTCGGGGGTCGATGAAAAACTGTTTTTT.

The chain uses TRBV29-1 and TRBJ2-3; maybe TRBD2 (6 bases). V gave up 6 bases and J gave up 0 bases, with 13 bases separating them. Germline V gene data show CDR1 as SQVTM and CDR2 as ANQGSEA. This CDR3 is built from 14 residues. The CDR3 DNA follows: TGCAGCGTGACAAGGAGCGGGAGCACAGATACGCAGTATTTT. It encodes CSVTRSGSTDTQYF.

The chain is built from TRBV2 and TRBJ2-5, with D unclear. The J call may be wrong; the DNA end is better matched by TRBJ2-7. This CDR3 has 15 residues. Germline CDR1 is SNHLY and CDR2 is FYNNEI. The CDR3 spells CASSESRTAFYEQYF. The CDR3 coding sequence is TGTGCCAGCAGTGAAAGTCGCACAGCTTTTTACGAGCAGTACTTC.

This clonotype showed up just a few times. The V gene is TRBV5-1, the J gene TRBJ2-3; D not resolved. Germline values: CDR1 SGHRS, CDR2 YFSETQ. Trimming removed 0 bases at V and 2 bases at J, with 7 bases between. The CDR3 sequence is 14 residues long. The CDR3 here is CASSLGEPTDTQYF. The CDR3 nucleotides are TGCGCCAGCAGCTTGGGCGAACCCACAGATACGCAGTATTTT.

This clonotype was seen at least ten times. This chain links TRBV7-2 with TRBJ2-4; 7 positions agree with TRBD1. This CDR3 comprises 17 residues. CDR1 is SGHTA, CDR2 FQGNSA, per germline. The V gene end was trimmed by 1 base and the J gene end by 3 bases; junction bases not matched to a gene: 9. The CDR3: CASSLGPQGLSKNIQYF. CDR3 bases: TGTGCCAGCAGCTTAGGTCCACAGGGGCTTAGCAAAAACATTCAGTACTTC.

This clonotype came up a few times. The chain uses TRBV29-1 and TRBJ2-3; 8 positions match TRBD2. Germline V gene sequence: CDR1 SQVTM, CDR2 ANQGSEA. The junction had 8 bases not matched to a gene; V was cut back by 6 bases and J by 3 bases. This CDR3 has 14 residues. The CDR3 protein is CSVSQAGVTDTQYF. The CDR3 DNA reads as TGCAGCGTGAGTCAAGCGGGAGTTACAGATACGCAGTATTTT.

The chain has TRBV20-1 and TRBJ2-7, with 7 bases matching TRBD2. This CDR3 contains 14 residues. Germline CDR1 DFQATT, CDR2 SNEGSKA (reference sequence). Germline trimming cut 6 bases from V and 0 bases from J; bases unmatched to any gene: 8. The CDR3, as DNA: TGCAGTGCCGAAAGCGGGGTCAGCTCCTACGAGCAGTACTTC. Protein: CSAESGVSSYEQYF.

This clonotype was seen ten or more times. This chain joins TRBV5-6 and TRBJ2-5; D is undetermined. V lost 3 bases, J lost 5 bases, and 8 bases lay in between. Germline V CDR1 and CDR2: SGHDT, YYEEEE. This CDR3 contains 12 residues. CDR3 bases: TGTGCCAGCAGCTCCCCGGAGGAGACCCAGTACTTC. This gives the protein CASSSPEETQYF.

This rearrangement joins TRBV29-1 to TRBJ1-2, with D unclear. From germline, CDR1 is SQVTM and CDR2 ANQGSEA. CDR3 length equals 13 residues. The germline V and J ends were trimmed by 1 base and 10 bases, with 16 bases remaining between them. The CDR3: CSVEVVNGAAYTF. The CDR3 DNA reads as TGCAGCGTTGAAGTGGTCAACGGCGCGGCCTACACCTTC.

This clonotype was seen repeatedly, ten times or more. The chain combines TRBV5-1 with TRBJ2-1; TRBD1 agrees at 9 bases. After removal of 4 bases from V and 6 bases from J, the junction contained 8 bases not matched to a gene. The CDR3 loop spans 15 amino acids. Germline V CDR1 and CDR2: SGHRS, YFSETQ. CDR3 DNA sequence: TGCGCCAGCAGCCAGCCGGGACAGGGCAGCAATGAGCAGTTCTTC. Protein: CASSQPGQGSNEQFF. The full variable domain, rest sourced from reference TRBV5-1 and TRBJ2-1, is KAGVTQTPRYLIKTRGQQVTLSCSPISGHRSVSWYQQTPGQGLQFLFEYFSETQRNKGNFPGRFSGRQFSNSRSEMNVSTLELGDSALYLCASSQPGQGSNEQFFGPGTRLTVL.

Comments on this clonotype: With a much larger clone just one base away, this may be a read error. The chain joins TRBV24-1 to TRBJ2-5; either TRBD1 or TRBD2 may fit D (7 bases each). The CDR3 contains 15 residues. The germline V gene encodes CDR1 KGHDR and CDR2 SFDVKD. Trimming left V 5 bases short and J 4 bases short, with 16 bases between. The CDR3 nucleotides read TGTGCCACCAGTGGTGTCCAGGGGGGGGGAGAGACCCAGTACTTC. It is translated as CATSGVQGGGETQYF.

This clonotype came up a few times. The chain has TRBV9 and TRBJ2-5; no clear D gene. The J call may be in error: the DNA end matches TRBJ2-1 better. Germline CDR1 reads SGDLS; CDR2 reads YYNGEE. This CDR3 contains 13 residues. CDR3 bases: TGTGCCAGCAGCGTAGTTGAAGGCAATGAGCAGTTCTTC. Protein: CASSVVEGNEQFF.

This clonotype was counted between two and nine times. The chain is built from TRBV4-2 and TRBJ2-1; D uncertain. The DNA end is a closer match to TRBJ2-5, so the J assignment may be wrong. There are 13 residues in the CDR3. Germline V gene data show CDR1 as LGHNA and CDR2 as YNFKEQ. CDR3 sequence: CASSQASSETQYF. CDR3 coding DNA: TGTGCCAGCAGCCAGGCGAGCTCCGAGACCCAGTACTTC.

This clonotype was seen a few times. The rearrangement links TRBV29-1 to TRBJ2-1, with TRBD1 matching 10 bases. The ends lost 6 bases at V and 3 bases at J; junction bases unmatched: 5. This CDR3 comprises 14 residues. CDR1 and CDR2 from the germline V gene are SQVTM and ANQGSEA. The CDR3 here is CSVSGTGVYNEQFF. CDR3 coding DNA: TGCAGCGTCTCCGGGACAGGGGTCTACAATGAGCAGTTCTTC.

This clonotype came up a few times. In DNA form, the CDR3 reads TGTGCCAGCAGCCACGGGACAGGGGTAATAGAGACCCAGTACTTC. It is translated as CASSHGTGVIETQYF. The rearrangement uses TRBV12-3 or TRBV12-4 and TRBJ2-5; 10 positions match TRBD1. With 6 bases clipped from V and 4 bases from J, the junction kept 8 bases outside the gene matches. The CDR3 runs to 15 residues.